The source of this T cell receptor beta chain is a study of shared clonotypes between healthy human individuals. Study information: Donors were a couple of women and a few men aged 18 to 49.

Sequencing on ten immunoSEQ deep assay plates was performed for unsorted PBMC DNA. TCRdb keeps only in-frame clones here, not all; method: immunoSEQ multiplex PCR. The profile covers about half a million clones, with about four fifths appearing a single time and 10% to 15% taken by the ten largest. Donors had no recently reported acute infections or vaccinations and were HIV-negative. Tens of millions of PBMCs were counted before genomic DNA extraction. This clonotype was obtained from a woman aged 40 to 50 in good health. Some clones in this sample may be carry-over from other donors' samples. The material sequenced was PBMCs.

CDR3 sequence: CASTRLAGVTGELFF. In nucleotides, the CDR3 is TGTGCCAGCACCCGACTAGCGGGAGTGACCGGGGAGCTGTTTTTT. The V gene is TRBV28, the J gene TRBJ2-2, with 12 bases fitting TRBD2. From germline, CDR1 is MDHEN and CDR2 SYDVKM. V lost 7 bases, J lost 5 bases, and 5 bases stayed unmatched. This CDR3 is 15 amino acids long.